Below are 9 T cell receptor beta chains sequenced from a single sample in a study of blood T cell repertoires in COVID-19. The repertoire was sequenced with immunoSEQ multiplex PCR; TCRdb's copy has only in-frame clones and lacks some. The sample lists more than 200,000 clones; around 78% were seen once. Material for sequencing was peripheral blood. These receptors came from a woman in her 70s with active or convalescent COVID-19.

A single count supports this clone. The CDR3 nucleotides are TGTGCCAGCAGTGATCTCCCCGAGGGACTCACCTACGAGCAGTACTTC. This encodes CASSDLPEGLTYEQYF. The chain couples TRBV6-1 to TRBJ2-7, with D perhaps matching TRBD2 (6 bases). The CDR3 has 16 amino acids. Trimming took 3 bases from V and 2 from J, leaving 17 bases between them. Per germline, CDR1 MNHNS and CDR2 SASEGT.

The chain combines TRBV5-1 with TRBJ1-4; tentative D call: TRBD1 (5 bases). The CDR3 consists of 15 residues. V was shortened by 4 bases and J by 3 bases, with 13 bases between the two germline ends. CDR1 is SGHRS and CDR2 is YFSETQ in the germline V gene. The CDR3 region has the DNA TGCGCCAGCAGCCCCAATATAGGGGCTAATGAAAAACTGTTTTTT. This codes for CASSPNIGANEKLFF. Variable domain in full (rest from reference TRBV5-1 and TRBJ1-4): KAGVTQTPRYLIKTRGQQVTLSCSPISGHRSVSWYQQTPGQGLQFLFEYFSETQRNKGNFPGRFSGRQFSNSRSEMNVSTLELGDSALYLCASSPNIGANEKLFFGSGTQLSVL.

The chain couples TRBV5-1 to TRBJ2-3; 8 nucleotides agree with TRBD1. CDR3 size: 19 residues. Per germline, CDR1 SGHRS and CDR2 YFSETQ. With V trimmed by 2 bases and J by 0 bases, 14 bases remained unmatched. CDR3 sequence (DNA): TGCGCCAGCAGCTTTGCCGGGACAGGCTCCCATCCTAGCACAGATACGCAGTATTTT. Translated, it gives CASSFAGTGSHPSTDTQYF.

The genes are TRBV5-6 and TRBJ1-5; possibly TRBD1 for D (5 bases). Germline-derived CDR1 and CDR2 are SGHDT and YYEEEE. The CDR3 runs to 14 residues. V shed 4 bases and J shed 3 bases, with 11 bases lying between them. CDR3 loop: CASSGGTANQPQHF. The CDR3 region has the DNA TGTGCCAGCAGCGGAGGGACGGCCAATCAGCCCCAGCATTTT.

The rearrangement joins TRBV12-3 or TRBV12-4 to TRBJ2-1; weak D call: TRBD2 (5 bases). The CDR3 consists of 13 residues. V was cut by 7 bases and J by 9 bases, with 16 bases left in between. CDR3 sequence: CASTPDWSGEQFF. The CDR3 DNA is TGTGCCAGCACCCCGGACTGGTCGGGTGAGCAGTTCTTC.

The rearrangement links TRBV28 to TRBJ1-5, with D possibly TRBD1 on 5 matching bases. This CDR3 is 16 amino acids long. Looked up from germline, CDR1 is MDHEN and CDR2 is SYDVKM. The V and J ends lost 1 base and 2 bases respectively, with 12 bases between them. The CDR3 DNA follows: TGTGCCAGCAGTTTATTTTCCCAAGGGGGCAATCAGCCCCAGCATTTT. Its translation: CASSLFSQGGNQPQHF.

The rearrangement uses TRBV14 and TRBJ1-2; TRBD1 matches at 7 bases. The CDR3 runs to 12 residues. Germline loops: CDR1 SGHDN, CDR2 FVKESK. V shed 5 bases and J 6 bases; nucleotides not matched to a gene: 3. Here the CDR3 reads CASSFTGDGYTF. The CDR3 coding sequence is TGTGCCAGCAGCTTTACAGGGGATGGCTACACCTTC.

The gene calls are TRBV4-1 and TRBJ1-5; D unclear. V lost 2 bases and J 2 bases, leaving 16 bases between the germline ends. The CDR3 is 17 amino acids. CDR1 and CDR2 from the germline V gene are MGHRA and YSYEKL. The chain's CDR3 is CASSQTPGNEGNQPQHF. The CDR3 DNA is TGCGCCAGCAGCCAAACTCCGGGTAACGAGGGCAATCAGCCCCAGCATTTT.

The V call is TRBV28, the J call TRBJ2-1; tentative D call: TRBD2 (6 bases). CDR1 MDHEN and CDR2 SYDVKM come from the germline V gene. Trimming shortened V by 6 bases and J by 2 bases, and 14 bases separated the two germline ends. The CDR3 has 15 amino acids. CDR3 nucleotide sequence: TGTGCCAGCAGCCACACTAGCAGGCCCTACAATGAGCAGTTCTTC. This gives the protein CASSHTSRPYNEQFF.